This TCR beta chain was obtained from a study of cytomegalovirus exposure and HLA in healthy donors (dated by TCRdb to the late 2010s). Turning to the overall study: An earlier analysis of roughly 570 of the donors reported approximately 260 Gb of sequence data and roughly 120 million unique TCR beta sequences obtained from some 200 million T cells. Around 320 gigabases of sequencing data and 70 million to 85 million unique TCR sequences were included in an early release covering over 600 HLA-typed donors. Several DR-DQ haplotypes were handled as single units for association and clustering because linkage in the cohort was strong. Rather than drawing on any new phenotypic data, the later analysis identified candidate immune exposures from TCR beta sequences and the way those sequences occurred across donors. Of the roughly 400 genotyped donors, about 80% fell in the genetic ancestry cluster associated with self-reported Caucasian donors. The study aimed to test whether cataloging public T cell receptors could reveal signatures of past pathogen exposure. HLA typing covered class I and class II loci at four-digit resolution. Besides the first cohort of hundreds of subjects, a separate validation cohort made up of over 95 different subjects was used. A later analysis re-analyzed previously published TCR beta repertoires from approximately 670 donors and added high-resolution HLA genotyping to study TCR occurrence patterns. The number of typed donors differed by locus: roughly 620-640 for A, B, C, DRB1 and DQB1; some 500 for DQA1; some 610 for DPA1; and roughly 490 for DPB1. The study used immunosequencing to profile the T cell repertoires of hundreds of subjects and linked those repertoires to cytomegalovirus serostatus. To predict cytomegalovirus infection status, the study combined high-throughput TCR immunosequencing, statistical association of individual TCRs with disease status, and machine learning. An earlier analysis of some 500 of the donors applied high-throughput TCR beta sequencing to assess whether each TCR beta V gene segment acted as functional or pseudogenic. Donor age, sex, ethnicity and CMV serostatus were collected together with the repertoire data. Across some 400 genotyped donors of the cohort, an average of about 220,000 unique TCR beta nucleotide sequences per donor were sequenced, and roughly 20% of those sequences were non-productive. All discovery cohort repertoires had been generated using a single sequencing platform. A later genetic analysis took genome-wide SNP genotypes for about 55% of the 666 donors and used that subset as a discovery cohort.

On the study overall, not on this receptor specifically: A later analysis reported that several top co-occurrence clusters appeared linked to parvovirus B19, influenza, CMV and Epstein-Barr virus. Because the 87-base-pair reads could not distinguish some IMGT-functional V segments, including TRBV6-2 and TRBV6-3, those segments were excluded. Sequencing depth was assumed to be roughly uniform across donors in the presence/absence analyses, though that assumption may not hold. A later analysis associated about 16,000 TCR beta sequences with specific HLA alleles at a false discovery rate of 0.05. This cohort had only TCR beta chains sequenced, and the lack of alpha or paired-chain data limited which features could be detected. According to the authors, the approach could potentially be generalized to other disease states and immunological phenotypes. A further reported finding was that TCR beta sequences accurately predicted the HLA-A and HLA-B alleles for most subjects in the first cohort. Linkage disequilibrium might explain the correlated functional status among segregating V segments, but an unknown experimental factor could not be excluded. In a later analysis, HLA-associated TCR beta chains were found to be more clonally expanded and to have lower generation probabilities than equally common non-associated chains. In the study, around 150 TCR beta chains were listed as associated with cytomegalovirus. Strong co-occurrence of HLA alleles, especially DR and DQ, made assigning TCR associations to individual alleles difficult. According to a later analysis, TCR association rates differed among HLA loci, with DRB1 alleles showing the most associated TCRs and HLA-C alleles showing the fewest. The classifier was reported to diagnose cytomegalovirus status with high specificity and sensitivity in both the original cohort and the validation cohort. The only immune exposure information available for the cohort was CMV serostatus. In a later genetic analysis, a missense DCLRE1C variant was associated with V-gene and J-gene trimming of TCR beta chains, and the association was replicated in an independent cohort. Because counts were too low, seventeen rarely observed V segments, including chromosome 9 orphons, were excluded from the earlier analysis of several hundred of the donors. A later genetic analysis reported fewer N-insertions in productive TCRs among donors in an Asian-associated ancestry cluster than the approximately 670-donor mean. A cluster of highly shared sequence variants was judged likely to represent a technical artifact of the sequencing pipeline. An earlier analysis of several hundred of the donors showed that most TCR beta V segments appeared in productive rearrangements either about 90% or about 30% of the time, which broadly matched IMGT annotations. Because HLA typing was missing for some donors at each locus, association tests included only the typed subset. In a later analysis, most CMV-associated TCR beta chains were found to appear HLA-restricted, with HLA associations seemingly driven largely by CMV exposure. Most TCR sequences were seen in very few donors, while some public TCRs were found in many individuals. In vitro tests confirmed that three of the cytomegalovirus-associated TCR beta chains recognize cytomegalovirus antigens.

Receptor libraries were prepared by the immunoSEQ multiplex PCR assay. For the multiplex PCR, a mixture combining 60 forward primers for TCR Vbeta segments and 13 reverse primers for TCR Jbeta segments was used. A multiplex PCR assay on genomic DNA amplified the CDR3 region of rearranged TCR beta genes. The Illumina HiSeq System was used to sequence the amplified TCR beta libraries as 87-base-pair reads. Per the original workflow: Across the 500 to 750 repertoires, a later analysis counted approximately 83 million unique TCR beta chains, about 10 million of which were shared by at least two donors. Raw reads were error-corrected and collapsed into unique sequences with a nearest-neighbor algorithm that merged closely related sequences to remove PCR and sequencing errors. V, D and J gene segments were assigned by aligning CDR3 sequences to IMGT reference sequences. Each retained sequence needed at least a six-nucleotide match to both a V gene segment and a J gene segment. Rearrangements were classified as productive when the CDR3 lacked stop codons and remained in frame with V and J, and all other rearrangements were classified as non-productive. CDR3 was defined by IMGT convention, running from the second conserved V-encoded cysteine to the conserved J-encoded phenylalanine. The earlier analysis of some 600 of the donors excluded sequences that lacked an unambiguous match to a single V gene segment. In an earlier analysis of 450 to 700 of the donors, V segments were called functional above 56.7% productive rearrangements and were called segregating when the between-donor standard deviation exceeded 5%. To diagnose cytomegalovirus status from the catalog of TCR beta chain sequences, a statistical classification framework was built. V and J gene assignment, in a later analysis, came from comparing TCR nucleotide sequences with IMGT/GENE-DB human TR gene sequences. A later analysis assigned CDR3 sequences and most-parsimonious VDJ recombination scenarios with the TCRdist pipeline. In a later analysis, each TCR beta chain was defined by its CDR3 amino acid sequence together with its V-gene family, and reads without a unique V-gene family were excluded. A later analysis removed several hundred highly shared, low-generation-probability nucleotide sequences to deal with suspected cross-contamination and a sequencing artifact. In a later analysis, a clonal expansion index was calculated for each public chain from normalized within-repertoire ranks of inferred template counts. A later analysis computed generation probabilities with a VDJ recombination model fitted to out-of-frame rearrangements, and checked the results against IGoR. A later analysis scored TCR-TCR, TCR-HLA and TCR-CMV co-occurrence with hypergeometric tests, applying a repertoire-size bias correction to TCR pairs. False discovery rates were estimated in a later analysis by permuting HLA or CMV assignments 20 times. A later analysis grouped co-occurring TCRs with DBSCAN, adding TCRdist sequence similarity when clustering within HLA-allele-positive subsets. Repertoires with fewer than 30,000 or more than 120,000 public chains, plus five repertoires with anomalous nucleotide sharing, were excluded from co-occurrence clustering. TCRdb mirrors the immuneACCESS table, restricted to in-frame sequences. Some clones are absent from its copies; in checked studies, under half trace to an unresolved V gene, and the reason for the others is unknown. The V and J calls and the clone size are those of that table, but D and trimming were determined from the DNA. This sample comprises approximately 130,000 clones, roughly 78% of them detected only once. 6.3% of the sample is held by the ten biggest clonotypes.

V drops 8 bases and J drops 4 bases, leaving 15 bases in between. CDR1 LNHDA and CDR2 SQIVND are derived from the germline V gene (reference sequence). Measured from the cysteine to the phenylalanine, the CDR3 is 15 residues long. Only the CDR3 DNA stays, 45 bases, in frame from base 1. In total, 666 healthy bone marrow donors made up the cohort. All cohort members were sampled while nominally healthy, although unrecorded immune exposures were likely present. The donor tested CMV seronegative and was one of the 352 seronegative cohort members. A peripheral blood sample was provided by each donor, and peripheral blood mononuclear cells were used for TCR beta sequencing. Genomic DNA was extracted from the blood cell samples with the Qiagen DNeasy Blood Extraction Kit. Notes on this clone: Its antigen is not yet known. Base qualities are not recorded, but no much larger clone differs from it by a single base.

The sample was PBMCs. This receptor was identified in a woman in her thirties or forties in good health and CMV-seronegative. The rearrangement joined TRBV19 to TRBJ1-6, with no confidently assigned D gene. Read as DNA, the sequence is TGTGCCAGTCATCCAACGAGAGGTTATAATTCACCCCTCCACTTT. It is translated as CASHPTRGYNSPLHF.